Listed below are T cell receptor beta chains from one sample, sequenced in a study of CD8+ T cells in alopecia areata. TCRdb keeps only in-frame clones here, not all; method: immunoSEQ multiplex PCR. The sample lists about 150,000 clones; over 70% were seen once. The sample was CD8+ T cells sorted from blood, taken at week 0. The receptors were gathered from a human donor with alopecia areata. Each CDR3 is given with its conserved first and last residue. D genes are given only for firm matches. Clone size appears in some rows only: once, few, many, or a class for an expanded clone.

>TRBJ1-5|.|.|TRBV7-9
CASSLDTGPQPQHF
TGTGCCAGCAGCTTAGATACAGGGCCTCAGCCCCAGCATTTT
>TRBJ2-1|TRBD2|.|TRBV29-1
CSVEGLSGRSSYNEQFF
TGCAGCGTTGAAGGCCTAAGCGGGAGGAGCTCCTACAATGAGCAGTTCTTC
>TRBJ2-1|.|.|TRBV7-8
CASSFSSEQFF
TGTGCCAGCAGCTTCAGTTCTGAGCAGTTCTTC
>TRBJ2-7|.|once|TRBV5-1
CASSLGRGEQYF
TGCGCCAGCAGCCTTGGAAGGGGCGAGCAGTACTTC
>TRBJ2-1|.|.|TRBV19
CASRGVEGNEQFF
TGTGCCAGTAGAGGGGTAGAGGGGAATGAGCAGTTCTTC
>TRBJ1-5|.|.|TRBV7-2
CASSSQGTRIYQPQHF
TGTGCCAGCAGCTCACAAGGGACACGGATCTATCAGCCCCAGCATTTT
>TRBJ2-7|.|.|TRBV5-1
CASSLASSYEQYF
TGCGCCAGCAGCTTGGCCAGCTCCTACGAGCAGTACTTC
>TRBJ2-2|.|.|TRBV29-1
CSVEDTGELFF
TGCAGCGTAGAAGACACCGGGGAGCTGTTTTTT
>TRBJ2-2|TRBD2|.|TRBV7-9
CASSETSGTNTGELFF
TGTGCCAGCAGCGAGACTAGCGGGACGAACACCGGGGAGCTGTTTTTT
>TRBJ2-7|.|.|TRBV9
CASNPMGIYEQYF
TGTGCCAGCAACCCGATGGGGATCTACGAGCAGTACTTC
>TRBJ2-1|TRBD2|.|TRBV11-1
CASSPGASGIYNEQFF
TGTGCCAGCAGCCCCGGGGCTAGCGGGATCTACAATGAGCAGTTCTTC
>TRBJ2-1|.|.|TRBV7-9
CASRAGTPLNEQFF
TGTGCCAGCAGGGCCGGGACTCCACTCAATGAGCAGTTCTTC
>TRBJ2-1|.|.|TRBV29-1
CSVDNDTPERFF
TGCAGCGTTGATAACGACACCCCCGAGCGGTTCTTC
>TRBJ1-1|TRBD1|.|TRBV7-9
CASSLRTGRAFF
TGTGCCAGCAGCTTAAGGACAGGACGGGCTTTCTTT
>TRBJ2-1|.|.|TRBV11-2
CASSLDQGVSSYNEQFF
TGTGCCAGCAGCTTAGATCAGGGTGTCAGCTCCTACAATGAGCAGTTCTTC
>TRBJ1-2|.|.|TRBV29-1
CSVVGRAGYAF
TGCAGCGTTGTAGGGAGAGCGGGCTACGCCTTC
>TRBJ2-1|.|.|TRBV6-5
CASSYSQASYNEQFF
TGTGCCAGCAGTTACAGTCAGGCTTCCTACAATGAGCAGTTCTTC
>TRBJ2-7|TRBD1|once|TRBV2
CASSEGDRGRNEQYF
TGTGCCAGCAGTGAAGGGGACAGGGGGCGGAACGAGCAGTACTTC
>TRBJ2-1|TRBD2|.|TRBV27
CASCPGTSGVNEQFF
TGTGCCAGCTGTCCCGGGACTAGCGGAGTCAATGAGCAGTTCTTC
>TRBJ2-1|TRBD2|.|TRBV27
CASRLSAGGFYNEQFF
TGTGCCAGCAGGTTATCAGCGGGGGGGTTCTACAATGAGCAGTTCTTC
>TRBJ2-7|TRBD1|.|TRBV10-2
CASSGYRGSPERSEQYF
TGCGCCAGCAGTGGGTACAGGGGCTCTCCGGAACGGTCCGAGCAGTACTTC
>TRBJ2-3|.|.|TRBV27
CASSLSASAGPSTDTQYF
TGTGCCAGCAGTTTATCGGCCTCCGCGGGGCCAAGCACAGATACGCAGTATTTT
>TRBJ2-2|.|.|TRBV27
CASSFALTGELFF
TGTGCCAGCAGTTTCGCCCTCACCGGGGAGCTGTTTTTT
>TRBJ2-2|.|.|TRBV19
CASQAGELFF
TGTGCCAGTCAGGCCGGGGAGCTGTTTTTT
>TRBJ2-1|.|.|TRBV29-1
CSASGGGSSYNEQFF
TGCAGCGCTTCTGGCGGTGGGAGCTCCTACAATGAGCAGTTCTTC
>TRBJ2-7|.|.|TRBV23-1
CASSPSSRARYF
TGCGCCAGCAGTCCTTCATCCCGAGCAAGATACTTC
>TRBJ2-2|.|.|TRBV5-6
CASSDPRENGELFF
TGTGCCAGCAGCGATCCAAGGGAAAACGGGGAGCTGTTTTTT
>TRBJ2-7|.|.|TRBV5-1
CASSLAGGTYEQYF
TGCGCCAGCAGCTTGGCCGGGGGCACCTACGAGCAGTACTTC
>TRBJ1-5|.|.|TRBV27
CASSLLASNQPQHF
TGTGCCAGCAGTTTACTAGCCAGCAATCAGCCCCAGCATTTT
>TRBJ2-1|.|.|TRBV6-4
CASSDAGTRLYNEQFF
TGTGCCAGCAGTGACGCCGGGACTCGGCTCTACAATGAGCAGTTCTTC
>TRBJ2-4|.|few|TRBV5-4
CASSLGGAENIQYF
TGTGCCAGCAGCTTGGGAGGGGCGGAAAACATTCAGTACTTC
>TRBJ1-2|.|.|TRBV19
CASSIPREIDYGYTF
TGTGCCAGTAGTATTCCAAGGGAAATAGACTATGGCTACACCTTC
>TRBJ2-1|.|.|TRBV19
CARGGTELFYNEQFF
TGTGCCAGAGGGGGGACAGAGCTCTTCTACAATGAGCAGTTCTTC
>TRBJ2-1|.|.|TRBV5-4
CASSLGISSYNEQFF
TGTGCCAGCAGCTTGGGGATTAGCTCCTACAATGAGCAGTTCTTC
>TRBJ2-7|.|.|TRBV10-3
CAISESGNSYEQYF
TGTGCCATCAGTGAGTCCGGGAATAGCTACGAGCAGTACTTC
>TRBJ2-5|.|.|TRBV19
CASRADGGQQYF
TGTGCCAGTAGGGCGGACGGGGGACAGCAGTACTTC
>TRBJ1-1|.|.|TRBV27
CASSLSGRAGTEAFF
TGTGCCAGCAGTTTATCGGGGAGGGCTGGCACTGAAGCTTTCTTT
>TRBJ2-1|TRBD2|.|TRBV9
CASSPTSGRGDEQFF
TGTGCCAGCAGCCCAACTAGCGGGAGAGGTGATGAGCAGTTCTTC
>TRBJ2-2|.|.|TRBV11-2
CASSLRFSPQANTGELFF
TGTGCCAGCAGCTTAAGGTTTTCACCACAAGCGAACACCGGGGAGCTGTTTTTT
>TRBJ2-3|TRBD1|.|TRBV15
CATSREGTDITDTQYF
TGTGCCACCAGCAGAGAGGGGACAGACATCACAGATACGCAGTATTTT
>TRBJ2-1|.|.|TRBV4-1
CASSQGTSNEQFF
TGCGCCAGCAGCCAAGGGACCAGCAATGAGCAGTTCTTC
>TRBJ2-1|.|.|TRBV6-5
CASSLEGNEQFF
TGTGCCAGTTCCCTAGAAGGGAATGAGCAGTTCTTC
>TRBJ2-7|.|.|TRBV4-1
CASSQGHYEQYF
TGCGCCAGCAGCCAAGGGCACTACGAGCAGTACTTC